The text below deals with one TCR beta chain. The CDR3 contains 13 residues. V was trimmed by 4 bases and J by 3 bases, leaving 9 bases between them. The germline gives CDR1 SNHLY, CDR2 FYNNEI. This sample stems from a study of blood T cell repertoires in COVID-19. Looking at the study overall: Researchers got acute and convalescent COVID-19 samples from the United States, Italy and Spain. The cDNA or gDNA used as material had been derived from T cells, B-cell-depleted T cells, or PBMCs.

Per the original data handling: Amplification with reference gene primers provided the estimates of nucleated cell counts. Assay: immunoSEQ multiplex PCR; the TCRdb copy retains only in-frame clones and omits some. V, J and clone size derive from that table, while D and trimming were established from the DNA sequence. The repertoire has about 220,000 clones, approximately 84% of them found once; the top ten carry about 2.1%. The TCR sequence derives from a woman aged 55-70 years with acute or convalescent COVID-19. Sequenced sample: peripheral blood. The rearrangement joins TRBV2 to TRBJ1-2; perhaps TRBD1 as D (5 bases). CDR3 DNA sequence: TGTGCCAGCAGTGTAAAACAGGACTATGGCTACACCTTC. This codes for CASSVKQDYGYTF.